Listed below are T cell receptor beta chains from one sample, sequenced in a study of T cell repertoires in cytomegalovirus infection. Their target antigens are unknown. TCRdb independently ran MiXCR on the reads; one entry per CDR3 protein. The table lists roughly 500,000 distinct CDR3 sequences, 33% of them singletons. This specimen was cultured PBMCs, taken from culture after CMV antigen stimulation. These receptors originate from a human donor in good health (CMV status not recorded). Some clones in this sample may be carry-over from other donors' samples. CDR3s include the opening cysteine and the closing phenylalanine or tryptophan. The D gene is left open where the match is weak. For some rows the clone size is stated as once, few or many, or as a class when expanded; others skip it.

j_call: TRBJ1-3; d_call: TRBD1; v_call: TRBV12-3/TRBV12-4; clone_size: few; cdr3_nt: TGTGCCAGCGACAGGGGCGGAAACACCATATATTTT; cdr3_aa: CASDRGGNTIYF
j_call: TRBJ2-1; d_call: .; v_call: TRBV19; clone_size: .; cdr3_nt: TGTGCCAGTAGTCCACATCGGGGGAGAACACTTCCCTATCTGAGCTCCTACAATGAGCAGTTCTTC; cdr3_aa: CASSPHRGRTLPYLSSYNEQFF
j_call: TRBJ2-1; d_call: TRBD2; v_call: TRBV28; clone_size: few; cdr3_nt: TGTGCCAGCAGTTTGCCCGAAGCGGGGCTGGAGGGCAATGAGCAGTTCTTC; cdr3_aa: CASSLPEAGLEGNEQFF
j_call: TRBJ1-4; d_call: .; v_call: TRBV7-9; clone_size: many; cdr3_nt: TGTGCCAGCAGCTTTCAGGCAACTAATGAAAAACTGTTTTTT; cdr3_aa: CASSFQATNEKLFF
j_call: TRBJ2-5; d_call: TRBD2; v_call: TRBV7-2; clone_size: many; cdr3_nt: TGTGCCAGCAGCTTTGTTGGAGCGGGACCCCAAGAGACCCAGTACTTC; cdr3_aa: CASSFVGAGPQETQYF
j_call: TRBJ1-2; d_call: .; v_call: TRBV11-2; clone_size: .; cdr3_nt: TGTGCCAGCAGCGCTATCGGAGGGGATGAATTGCGTGGCTACACCTTC; cdr3_aa: CASSAIGGDELRGYTF
j_call: TRBJ1-4; d_call: TRBD1; v_call: TRBV6-6; clone_size: .; cdr3_nt: TGTGCCAGCAAGTACAGGGGGCTTATTGAAAAACTGTTTTTT; cdr3_aa: CASKYRGLIEKLFF
j_call: TRBJ2-7; d_call: .; v_call: TRBV7-3; clone_size: few; cdr3_nt: TGTGCCAGCAGCTTAACCCCACAGGAGAGCTACGAGCAGTACTTC; cdr3_aa: CASSLTPQESYEQYF
j_call: TRBJ2-5; d_call: .; v_call: TRBV4-1; clone_size: .; cdr3_nt: TGCGCCAGCAGCGTACGCCGGGACACTAGAGAGACCCAGTACTTC; cdr3_aa: CASSVRRDTRETQYF
j_call: TRBJ2-3; d_call: TRBD2; v_call: TRBV6-2/TRBV6-3; clone_size: many; cdr3_nt: TGTGCCAGCAGTTACTCGGCCGTGAGCGGGAGTGCACGAGATACGCAGTATTTT; cdr3_aa: CASSYSAVSGSARDTQYF
j_call: TRBJ1-1; d_call: TRBD1; v_call: TRBV7-9; clone_size: .; cdr3_nt: TGTGCCAGCAGAAAAAATAGGGACAGCGAAAGGACTCTCTTT; cdr3_aa: CASRKNRDSERTLF
j_call: TRBJ1-6; d_call: .; v_call: TRBV3-1; clone_size: .; cdr3_nt: TGTGCCAGCAGCCTCTCCGCCGCGACCGCAGGGAGCTCACCCCTCCACTTT; cdr3_aa: CASSLSAATAGSSPLHF
j_call: TRBJ2-3; d_call: .; v_call: TRBV6-5; clone_size: few; cdr3_nt: TGTGCCAGCAGTTACGGGACCAGCGGGGATACGCAGTATTTT; cdr3_aa: CASSYGTSGDTQYF
j_call: TRBJ1-4; d_call: .; v_call: TRBV7-8; clone_size: .; cdr3_nt: TGTGCCAGCAGCTTAAACAGACTGGAGGCGCATGAAAAACTGTTTTTT; cdr3_aa: CASSLNRLEAHEKLFF
j_call: TRBJ2-5; d_call: TRBD2; v_call: TRBV7-2; clone_size: many; cdr3_nt: TGTGCCAGCAGCTTAGGCCAGGGACTAGCGGATCAAGAGACCCAGTACTTC; cdr3_aa: CASSLGQGLADQETQYF
j_call: TRBJ2-3; d_call: .; v_call: TRBV19; clone_size: .; cdr3_nt: TGTGCCAGCCACTCCCCAGGCTACACAGATACGCAGTATTTT; cdr3_aa: CASHSPGYTDTQYF
j_call: TRBJ1-5; d_call: .; v_call: TRBV6-6; clone_size: .; cdr3_nt: TGTGCCAGCAGTTATGTAGCAGTTCCAGGGAGCAATCAGCCCCAGCATTTT; cdr3_aa: CASSYVAVPGSNQPQHF
j_call: TRBJ1-3; d_call: .; v_call: TRBV6-1; clone_size: .; cdr3_nt: TGTGCCAGCAGTGTCGCAAGGGGTACTGGAAACACCATATATTTT; cdr3_aa: CASSVARGTGNTIYF
j_call: TRBJ2-3; d_call: TRBD2; v_call: TRBV28; clone_size: .; cdr3_nt: TGTGCCAGCACCCCTGAGATCGGGACTAGCGGGAGTCGCACAGATACGCAGTATTTT; cdr3_aa: CASTPEIGTSGSRTDTQYF
j_call: TRBJ1-6; d_call: TRBD1; v_call: TRBV7-2; clone_size: many; cdr3_nt: TGTGCCAGCAGCTTAGCGCTAGGGACAGGGGGTTCACCCCTCCACTTT; cdr3_aa: CASSLALGTGGSPLHF
j_call: TRBJ2-7; d_call: TRBD1; v_call: TRBV29-1; clone_size: .; cdr3_nt: TGCAGCGTTGAACCCGGACAGGGCCACTACGAGCAGTACTTC; cdr3_aa: CSVEPGQGHYEQYF